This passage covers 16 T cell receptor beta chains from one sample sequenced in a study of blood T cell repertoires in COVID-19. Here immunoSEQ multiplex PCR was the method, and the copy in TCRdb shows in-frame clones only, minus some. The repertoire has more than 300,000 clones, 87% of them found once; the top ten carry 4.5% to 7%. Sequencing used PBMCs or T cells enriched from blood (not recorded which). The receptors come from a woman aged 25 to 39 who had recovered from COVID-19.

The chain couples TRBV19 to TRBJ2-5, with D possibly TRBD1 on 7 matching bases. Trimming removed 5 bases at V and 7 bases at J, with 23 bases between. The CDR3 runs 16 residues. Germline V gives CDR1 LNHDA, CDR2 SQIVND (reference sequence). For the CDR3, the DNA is TGTGCCAGTAGTCCGCTCGAGACCAGGGGGGTGGTGACCCAGTACTTC. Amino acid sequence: CASSPLETRGVVTQYF.

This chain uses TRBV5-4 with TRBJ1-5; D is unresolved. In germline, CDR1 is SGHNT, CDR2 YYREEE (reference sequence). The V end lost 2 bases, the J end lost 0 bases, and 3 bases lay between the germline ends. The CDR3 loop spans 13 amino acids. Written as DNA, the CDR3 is TGTGCCAGCAGCTTCGGTAGCAATCAGCCCCAGCATTTT. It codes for CASSFGSNQPQHF.

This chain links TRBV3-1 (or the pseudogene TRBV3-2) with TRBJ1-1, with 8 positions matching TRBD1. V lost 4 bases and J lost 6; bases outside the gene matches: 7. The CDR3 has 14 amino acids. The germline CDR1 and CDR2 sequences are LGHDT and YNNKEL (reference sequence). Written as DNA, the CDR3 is TGTGCCAGCAGCCGGAACAGGGGGAGCGCTGAAGCTTTCTTT. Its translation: CASSRNRGSAEAFF.

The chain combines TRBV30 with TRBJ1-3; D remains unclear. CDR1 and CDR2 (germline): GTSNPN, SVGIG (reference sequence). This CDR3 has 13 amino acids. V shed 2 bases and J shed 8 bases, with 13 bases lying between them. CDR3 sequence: CAWSRTRRDTIYF. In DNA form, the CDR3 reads TGTGCCTGGAGTAGGACTAGAAGGGACACCATATATTTT.

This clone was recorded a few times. The CDR3 region is CASTTGQPNTEAFF. The CDR3, as DNA: TGCGCCAGCACCACGGGACAACCGAACACTGAAGCTTTCTTT. The chain joins TRBV5-1 to TRBJ1-1; D is perhaps TRBD1 (6 bases). Germline assignment: CDR1 SGHRS and CDR2 YFSETQ. The CDR3 runs to 14 residues. Trimming removed 6 bases from V and 1 base from J, with 13 bases in between.

The CDR3: CASSNTRAGDQPQHF. The CDR3 DNA reads TGTGCCAGCAGTAACACGAGGGCGGGGGATCAGCCCCAGCATTTT. The V gene is TRBV6-2 or TRBV6-3, the J gene TRBJ1-5; D possibly corresponds to TRBD1 (5 bases). Per the germline V gene, CDR1 is MNHEY and CDR2 is SVGEGT. The CDR3 runs to 15 residues. Trimming cost V 5 bases and J 5 bases, with 16 bases left between them.

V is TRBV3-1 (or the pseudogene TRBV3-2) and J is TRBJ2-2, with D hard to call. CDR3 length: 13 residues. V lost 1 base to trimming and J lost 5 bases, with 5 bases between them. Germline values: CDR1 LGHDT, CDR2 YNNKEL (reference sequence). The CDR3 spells CASSQARTGELFF. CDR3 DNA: TGTGCCAGCAGCCAAGCGCGTACCGGGGAGCTGTTTTTT.

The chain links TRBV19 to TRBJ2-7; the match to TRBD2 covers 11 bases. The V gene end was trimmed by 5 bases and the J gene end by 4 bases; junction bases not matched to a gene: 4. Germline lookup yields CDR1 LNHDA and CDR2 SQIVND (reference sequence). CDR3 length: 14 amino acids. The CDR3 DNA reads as TGTGCCAGTAGTCTAGCGGGGGGAGTTTACGAGCAGTACTTC. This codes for CASSLAGGVYEQYF.

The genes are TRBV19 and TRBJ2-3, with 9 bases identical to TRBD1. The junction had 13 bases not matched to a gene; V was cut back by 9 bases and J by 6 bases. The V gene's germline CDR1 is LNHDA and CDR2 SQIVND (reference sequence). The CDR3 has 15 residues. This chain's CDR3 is CASQFSGQGRDTQYF. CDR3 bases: TGTGCCAGCCAGTTCTCGGGACAGGGAAGGGATACGCAGTATTTT.

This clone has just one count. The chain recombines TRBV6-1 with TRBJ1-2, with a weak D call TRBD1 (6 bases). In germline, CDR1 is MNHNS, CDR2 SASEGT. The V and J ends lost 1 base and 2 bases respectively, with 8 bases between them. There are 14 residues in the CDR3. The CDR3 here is CASSEETGNYGYTF. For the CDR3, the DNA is TGTGCCAGCAGTGAAGAGACAGGAAACTATGGCTACACCTTC.

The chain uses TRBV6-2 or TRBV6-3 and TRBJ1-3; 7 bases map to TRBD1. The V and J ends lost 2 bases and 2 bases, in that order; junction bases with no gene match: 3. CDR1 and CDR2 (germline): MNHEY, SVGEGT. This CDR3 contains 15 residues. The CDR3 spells CASSYLTGTGNTIYF. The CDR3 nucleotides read TGTGCCAGCAGTTACCTGACAGGGACTGGAAACACCATATATTTT.

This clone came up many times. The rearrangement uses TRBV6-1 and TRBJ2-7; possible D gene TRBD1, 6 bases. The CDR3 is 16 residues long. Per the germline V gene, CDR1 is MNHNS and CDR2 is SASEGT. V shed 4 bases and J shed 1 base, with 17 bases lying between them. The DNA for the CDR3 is TGTGCCAGCAGTGCCCAGACACAGGGTTATTCCTACGAGCAGTACTTC. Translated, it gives CASSAQTQGYSYEQYF.

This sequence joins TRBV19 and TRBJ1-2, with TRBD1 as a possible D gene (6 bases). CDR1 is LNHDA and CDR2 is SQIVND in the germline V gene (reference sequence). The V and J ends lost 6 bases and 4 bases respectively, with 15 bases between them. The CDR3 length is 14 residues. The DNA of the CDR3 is TGTGCCAGTAGACAGGGCAATACCATCTATGGCTACACCTTC. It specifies CASRQGNTIYGYTF.

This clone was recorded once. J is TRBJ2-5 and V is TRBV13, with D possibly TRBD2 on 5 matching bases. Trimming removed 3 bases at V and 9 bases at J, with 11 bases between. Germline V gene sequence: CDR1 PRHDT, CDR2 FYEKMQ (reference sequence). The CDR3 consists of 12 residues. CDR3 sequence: CASSFRLGAQYF. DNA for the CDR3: TGTGCCAGCAGCTTTAGGCTCGGGGCCCAGTACTTC.

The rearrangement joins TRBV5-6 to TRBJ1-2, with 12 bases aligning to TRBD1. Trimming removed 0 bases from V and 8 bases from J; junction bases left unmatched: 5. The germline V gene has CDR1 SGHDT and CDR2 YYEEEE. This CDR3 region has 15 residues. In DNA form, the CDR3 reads TGTGCCAGCAGCTTGGGGAGGGACAGGGGGCGAGGCTACACCTTC. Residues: CASSLGRDRGRGYTF.

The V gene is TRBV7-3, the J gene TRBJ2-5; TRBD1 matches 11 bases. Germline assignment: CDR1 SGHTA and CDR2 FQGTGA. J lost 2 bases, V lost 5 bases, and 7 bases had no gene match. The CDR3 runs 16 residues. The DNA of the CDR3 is TGTGCCAGCAGCCGCAAGGACAGGGGGCCGCAAGAGACCCAGTACTTC. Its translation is CASSRKDRGPQETQYF. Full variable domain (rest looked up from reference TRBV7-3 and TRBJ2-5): GAGVSQTPSNKVTEKGKYVELRCDPISGHTALYWYRQSLGQGPEFLIYFQGTGAADDSGLPNDRFFAVRPEGSVSTLKIQRTERGDSAVYLCASSRKDRGPQETQYFGPGTRLLVL.